This T cell receptor (beta chain) came from a study of shared clonotypes between healthy human individuals. About the study: Used for every donor were three CD4 naive, three CD4 memory, two CD8 naive and one CD8 memory plate. Findings and caveats of the study: Incompleteness in sorted-subset sequencing, despite large depth, was shown by rarefaction.

All donors were healthy HIV-negative adults lacking recent acute infections or vaccinations. Assay execution proceeded at the deep level. Using immunoSEQ multiplex PCR, the repertoire was profiled, and TCRdb retains in-frame clones only, with some absent. The profile shows approximately 1,000,000 clones, 70% to 80% of them singletons. Per germline, CDR1 SEHNR and CDR2 FQNEAQ (reference sequence). The CDR3 has 14 amino acids. Germline trimming cut 3 bases from V and 4 bases from J; bases unmatched to any gene: 4. This clone was detected once. What it recognizes is unknown. The receptor was derived from a young man in good health. Some clones in this sample may be carry-over from other donors' samples. The chain employs TRBV7-9 and TRBJ2-7; 9 nucleotides agree with TRBD2. The sequencing input was memory CD4+ T cells from PBMCs. The subset denotes: CD45RA-negative fraction. CDR3 amino acids: CASSLTSGPYEQYF. The CDR3 DNA follows: TGTGCCAGCAGCTTGACTAGCGGTCCTTACGAGCAGTACTTC.